This TCR beta chain was obtained from a study of blood T cells in healthy people across ages. Germline V CDR1 and CDR2: SGHRS, YFSETQ. The CDR3 is 16 amino acids. J lost 2 bases, V lost 3 bases, and 8 bases had no gene match. The authors ran a second PCR of roughly 6 to 12 cycles using a sample-barcoded 5' primer and a J-beta primer mix. TCRdb analysed the 5' RACE reads with MiXCR anew, one entry per CDR3 protein. In the table there are 650,000 to 800,000 distinct CDR3 sequences, 52% of which are singletons. Those donating, healthy Caucasian individuals from Russia, were aged 6 to 90. A minimum of 6.5 million PBMCs was isolated per sample.

The chain uses TRBV5-1 and TRBJ1-2; 9 nucleotides align to TRBD1. Sequencing was performed on blood. The source is a woman aged 80 or over in good health. The DNA for the CDR3 is TGCGCCAGCAGCTCCAGTCCCGGGACAGGGAACTATGGCTACACCTTC. Protein sequence: CASSSSPGTGNYGYTF.